This TCR beta chain was obtained from a study of T cells in tuberculosis. Overall study context: IGRA-negative adolescents, IGRA-positive adolescents with latent tuberculosis and adults with active tuberculosis formed this South African cohort.

Study-level findings and limits: The TCR-beta difference was not significant; alpha differences partly reflected length.

Concerning this clone: Its antigen is still unknown.

Measured with immunoSEQ multiplex PCR; TCRdb has only the in-frame clones, and not every one. The table records 35,000 to 55,000 clones, 94% of them present only once. Trimming removed 2 bases from V and 3 bases from J; junction bases left unmatched: 3. CDR3 size: 15 residues. Per the germline V gene, CDR1 is WSHSY and CDR2 is SAAADI. Latent tuberculosis screening used tuberculin skin test and IGRA at entry. Each donor contributed about 100,000 T cells on average, unsorted. The receptor was isolated from a donor aged 10-29 years with latent tuberculosis or without tuberculosis infection. Some clones in this sample may be carry-over from other donors' samples. Sequenced sample: PBMCs. V is TRBV10-2 and J is TRBJ1-1; 10 positions agree with TRBD1. The CDR3 protein is CASSEGTGADTEAFF. DNA of the CDR3: TGCGCCAGCAGTGAGGGGACAGGGGCGGACACTGAAGCTTTCTTT.